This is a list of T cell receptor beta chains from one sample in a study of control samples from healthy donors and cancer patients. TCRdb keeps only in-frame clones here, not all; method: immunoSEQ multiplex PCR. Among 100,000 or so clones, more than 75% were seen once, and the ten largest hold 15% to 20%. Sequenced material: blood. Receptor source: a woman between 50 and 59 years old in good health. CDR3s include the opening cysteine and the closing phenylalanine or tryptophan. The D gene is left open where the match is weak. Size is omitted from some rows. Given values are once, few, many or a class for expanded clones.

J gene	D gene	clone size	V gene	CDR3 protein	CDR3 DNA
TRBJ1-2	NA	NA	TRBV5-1	CASSLAQANYGYTF	TGCGCCAGCAGCTTGGCGCAGGCTAACTATGGCTACACCTTC
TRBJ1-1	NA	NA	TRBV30	CAWSDDGNTEAFF	TGTGCCTGGAGTGACGACGGAAACACTGAAGCTTTCTTT
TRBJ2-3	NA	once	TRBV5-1	CASSRYTSTDTQYF	TGCGCCAGCAGCCGCTATACTTCCACAGATACGCAGTATTTT
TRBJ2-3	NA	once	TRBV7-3	CASSPQGSTDTQYF	TGTGCCAGCAGCCCCCAAGGGAGCACAGATACGCAGTATTTT
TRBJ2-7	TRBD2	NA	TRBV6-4	CASSELAGASEQYF	TGTGCCAGCAGTGAGCTAGCGGGGGCCTCCGAGCAGTACTTC
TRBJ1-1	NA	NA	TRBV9	CASSVEDTEAFF	TGTGCCAGCAGCGTAGAGGACACTGAAGCTTTCTTT
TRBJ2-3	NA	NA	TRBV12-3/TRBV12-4	CASLGTDTQYF	TGTGCCAGCCTAGGGACAGATACGCAGTATTTT
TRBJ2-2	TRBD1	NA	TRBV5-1	CASSLRDRTGELFF	TGCGCCAGCAGCTTAAGGGACAGGACCGGGGAGCTGTTTTTT
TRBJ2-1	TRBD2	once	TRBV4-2	CASSPDELAGGIIF	TGTGCCAGCAGCCCCGATGAATTAGCGGGGGGCATAATCTTC
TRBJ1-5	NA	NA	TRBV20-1	CSASTLRDNQPQHF	TGCAGTGCTAGTACGTTACGGGATAATCAGCCCCAGCATTTT
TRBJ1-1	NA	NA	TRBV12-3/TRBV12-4	CASSFSGATEAFF	TGTGCCAGCAGTTTCTCAGGGGCCACTGAAGCTTTCTTT
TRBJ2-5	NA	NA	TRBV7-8	CASSSAGLAAETQYF	TGTGCCAGCAGCTCCGCGGGGTTGGCAGCGGAGACCCAGTACTTC
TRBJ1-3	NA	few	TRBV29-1	CSVRVSGNTIYF	TGCAGCGTTAGAGTCTCTGGAAACACCATATATTTT
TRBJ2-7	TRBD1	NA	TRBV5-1	CASSIVGGTGSYEQYF	TGCGCCAGCAGCATTGTGGGGGGGACAGGGTCCTACGAGCAGTACTTC
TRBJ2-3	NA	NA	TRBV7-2	CASSTTPATQYF	TGTGCCAGCAGCACGACTCCCGCTACGCAGTATTTT
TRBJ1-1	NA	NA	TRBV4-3	CASSRTTLMNTEAFF	TGCGCCAGCAGCCGAACGACCTTAATGAACACTGAAGCTTTCTTT
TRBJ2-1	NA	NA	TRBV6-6	CASSPRGVNNEQFF	TGTGCCAGCAGTCCCCGGGGTGTCAACAATGAGCAGTTCTTC
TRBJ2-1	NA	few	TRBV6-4	CASSDDGASSYNEQFF	TGTGCCAGCAGTGACGACGGCGCCAGCTCCTACAATGAGCAGTTCTTC
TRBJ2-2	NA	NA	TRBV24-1	CATRGRENTGELFF	TGTGCCACGAGGGGAAGGGAGAACACCGGGGAGCTGTTTTTT
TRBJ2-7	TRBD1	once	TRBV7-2	CASSGQGVYEQYF	TGTGCCAGCAGCGGACAGGGTGTCTACGAGCAGTACTTC